A single TCR beta chain is shown here with its context. Here immunoSEQ multiplex PCR was the method, and the copy in TCRdb shows in-frame clones only, minus some. Of under 65,000 clones listed, roughly 79% were seen once; the top ten hold 7.3%. CDR3 length: 12 amino acids. CDR1 MDHEN and CDR2 SYDVKM come from the germline V gene. The ends were cut back, 4 bases at V and 3 bases at J, with 6 bases in the middle. The source of the sample is a study of radiation and T cells in renal cell carcinoma. As to time point: baseline pretreatment blood. The sample's treatment: 15 Gy SBRT to primary tumor, nephrectomy 4 weeks later.

The sample was blood, taken from a patient whose treatment included radiotherapy and nephrectomy. The chain couples TRBV28 to TRBJ1-1, with D uncertain. The receptor was derived from a man between 60 and 75 years old with renal cell carcinoma. The DNA of the CDR3 is TGTGCCAGCAGTTCGGGTCACACTGAAGCTTTCTTT. This translates into CASSSGHTEAFF.